One sample yielded the 20 T cell receptor gamma chains listed below, sequenced in a study of gamma delta lymphoproliferative disorders and STAT genes. TCRdb re-called the multiplex PCR reads using CATT. The sample consists of 4,000 to 5,000 gamma-chain clones, approximately 7.9% of them appearing once. The receptor sequences were amplified from genomic DNA of peripheral blood mononuclear cells. The sequencing sample was made of blood. The receptors here all came from a human donor in good health.

By its share, this clone is medium-sized. This chain connects TRGV10 to TRGJ1 or TRGJ2. The J gene, not given by TCRdb, was assigned here from a germline match of the nucleotide sequence. TRGV10 belongs to the ORF category, with a function that is uncertain. Unmatched junction bases numbered 13, after V lost 8 bases and J lost 5 bases. The CDR3 is 14 residues long. The CDR3 is CAAWDPQIDYKKLF. The CDR3 DNA follows: TGTGCTGCGTGGGACCCCCAAATAGATTATAAGAAACTCTTT.

The table lists this clone with many counts. V and J are TRGV2 and TRGJ1 or TRGJ2. Here the J gene was assigned by germline matching of the DNA, as TCRdb has none. The CDR3 length is 15 residues. Germline assignment: CDR1 EGSNGY and CDR2 YDSYNSKV. V dropped 1 base and J dropped 1; count of bases not matched to a gene: 7. This chain's CDR3 is CATWDGRENYYKKLF. In DNA form, the CDR3 reads TGTGCCACCTGGGACGGACGTGAAAATTATTATAAGAAACTCTTT.

This clone is deemed medium-sized. The chain employs TRGV8 and TRGJ1 or TRGJ2. The J gene, left out of TCRdb, was set here by checking the DNA against germline. With 7 bases clipped from V and 8 bases from J, the junction kept 8 bases outside the gene matches. CDR3 length equals 11 residues. The germline gives CDR1 VENAVY, CDR2 YDSYNSRV. CDR3 in DNA: TGTGCCACCTGTGGGGGTGATAAGAAACTCTTT. Its protein is CATCGGDKKLF.

This clone rates as medium-sized. V usage is TRGV3 and J usage is TRGJ1 or TRGJ2. TCRdb is silent on the J gene; assignment here came from matching the DNA to germline. Germline CDR1 VTNTFY, CDR2 YDVSTARD (reference sequence). Trimming took 0 bases from V and 12 from J; bases not matched to a gene: 5. The CDR3 totals 11 residues. CDR3 sequence (DNA): TGTGCCACCTGGGACAGGCGCCCGAAACTCTTT. This codes for CATWDRRPKLF.

By proportion, this clone is medium-sized (0.01 to 0.1%). The V and J genes are TRGV9 and TRGJ1 or TRGJ2. The J gene, absent from TCRdb, was called here by matching the DNA to germline. Germline V gene lookup returns CDR1 GITISATS and CDR2 ISYDGTV (reference sequence). Trimming removed 5 bases from V and 3 bases from J; junction bases left unmatched: 1. The CDR3 has 11 residues. The CDR3 spells CALWVYYKKLF. CDR3 bases: TGTGCCTTGTGGGTTTATTATAAGAAACTCTTT.

This clone ranks as medium-sized (0.01 to 0.1%). This chain connects TRGV8 to TRGJ1 or TRGJ2. TCRdb carries no J gene annotation; the J gene was assigned here by matching the DNA with germline. The germline CDR1 and CDR2 sequences are VENAVY and YDSYNSRV. J lost 7 bases, V lost 3 bases, and 12 bases had no gene match. This CDR3 is 14 amino acids long. The CDR3 DNA is TGTGCCACCTGGGATCGGGACGGTCGATATAAGAAACTCTTT. This gives the protein CATWDRDGRYKKLF.

This clone is deemed medium-sized. The chain recombines TRGV4 with TRGJ1 or TRGJ2. The J gene comes from matching the DNA to germline here; TCRdb lacks it. This CDR3 has 12 amino acids. Looked up from germline, CDR1 is EGSTGY and CDR2 is YDSYTSSV. V trimming: 3 bases; J trimming: 3 bases; junction bases outside the gene matches: 2. The CDR3 bases are TGTGCCACCTGGGATTCTTATTATAAGAAACTCTTT. It encodes CATWDSYYKKLF.

By sample share, this clone is medium-sized. The chain links TRGV10 to TRGJ1 or TRGJ2. TCRdb supplies no J gene; here it was assigned by aligning the nucleotide sequence to germline. TRGV10 is placed among ORFs of uncertain function. With V trimmed by 8 bases and J by 7 bases, 9 bases remained unmatched. This CDR3 contains 12 residues. The CDR3 reads CAAWDLRYKKLF. The CDR3 DNA reads TGTGCTGCGTGGGATTTGAGGTATAAGAAACTCTTT.

Judged by abundance, this clone is medium-sized (0.01 to 0.1%). The chain employs TRGV10 and TRGJP1. The J gene comes from matching the DNA to germline here; TCRdb lacks it. Being an ORF, TRGV10 has a function that is uncertain. The CDR3 length is 12 residues. V trimming: 12 bases; J trimming: 15 bases; junction bases outside the gene matches: 17. The DNA for the CDR3 is TGTGCTGCCTACCTCTTTAGTGGTGTCAAGATATTT. Translated, it gives CAAYLFSGVKIF.

This clone is medium-sized (0.01 to 0.1%). The identical CDR3 is also encoded by other nucleotide sequences in the sample. The chain recombines TRGV2 with TRGJP2. TCRdb leaves out the J gene; it was filled in here by matching the DNA to germline. The ends lost 0 bases at V and 0 bases at J; junction bases unmatched: 1. Germline loops: CDR1 EGSNGY, CDR2 YDSYNSKV. This CDR3 is built from 15 residues. CDR3 loop: CATWDGYSSDWIKTF. CDR3 DNA sequence: TGTGCCACCTGGGACGGGTATAGTAGTGATTGGATCAAGACGTTT.

This clone is labeled as medium-sized. This chain links TRGV9 with TRGJP1. TCRdb does not report a J gene; here it was assigned by matching the DNA to germline references. CDR1 and CDR2 from the germline V gene are GITISATS and ISYDGTV (reference sequence). The length of the CDR3 is 15 residues. The V gene end was trimmed by 2 bases and the J gene end by 1 base; junction bases not matched to a gene: 4. CDR3 sequence: CALWEAVTTGWFKIF. The CDR3 DNA sequence: TGTGCCTTGTGGGAGGCTGTTACCACTGGTTGGTTCAAGATATTT.

This clone is medium-sized by share. The chain has TRGV2 and TRGJP1. In the absence of a J gene in TCRdb, the DNA was matched to germline to assign it here. This CDR3 is 12 amino acids long. V dropped 0 bases and J dropped 12; count of bases not matched to a gene: 4. Germline V gene sequence: CDR1 EGSNGY, CDR2 YDSYNSKV. CDR3 DNA sequence: TGTGCCACCTGGGACGGGCGAAGGTTCAAGATATTT. Translation gives CATWDGRRFKIF.

The chain has TRGV10 and TRGJP1. TCRdb lists no J gene, so it was determined here by aligning the DNA to germline. TRGV10 is identified as an open reading frame with a role that is uncertain. This CDR3 is built from 14 residues. Trimming cost V 8 bases and J 6 bases; bases outside gene matches: 10. The CDR3 region has the DNA TGTGCTGCGTGGGACGACTGCCCTGGTTGGTTCAAGATATTT. Protein product: CAAWDDCPGWFKIF.

This clone is judged medium-sized (0.01 to 0.1%). The chain joins TRGV8 to TRGJ1 or TRGJ2. The J gene, missing from TCRdb, was assigned here through DNA to germline matching. Germline loops: CDR1 VENAVY, CDR2 YDSYNSRV. The CDR3 is 13 residues long. V trimming: 3 bases; J trimming: 4 bases; junction bases outside the gene matches: 6. This CDR3 is CATWDAVYYKKLF. CDR3 in DNA: TGTGCCACCTGGGATGCAGTGTATTATAAGAAACTCTTT.

Notes on this clone: The DNA is omitted, as the CDR3 cannot be located on it reliably, and the CDR3 follows TCRdb's listing. Called V gene: TRGV11; the J gene was not called. TRGV11 is an open reading frame whose function is uncertain. The CDR3 totals 14 residues, both ends included. The CDR3 region is CTTVPAGSSYKKLF.

This clone is medium-sized within its sample. V and J are TRGV4 and TRGJ1 or TRGJ2. Here the J gene was assigned by germline matching of the DNA, as TCRdb has none. The J segment lost 0 bases and the V segment lost 1 base, leaving 3 bases of the junction unmatched. Germline V gene data show CDR1 as EGSTGY and CDR2 as YDSYTSSV. This CDR3 region has 14 residues. As DNA, the CDR3 is TGTGCCACCTGGGATGGTAAGAATTATTATAAGAAACTCTTT. As protein: CATWDGKNYYKKLF.

This clone is medium-sized in the sample. V is TRGV2 and J is TRGJP2. TCRdb does not report a J gene; here it was assigned by matching the DNA to germline references. The CDR3 contains 17 residues. Germline V CDR1 and CDR2: EGSNGY, YDSYNSKV. Trimming removed 0 bases from V and 3 bases from J; junction bases left unmatched: 10. The CDR3 reads CATWDGLVGRSDWIKTF. The CDR3 nucleotides read TGTGCCACCTGGGACGGGCTAGTGGGACGTAGTGATTGGATCAAGACGTTT.

With respect to this clone: The TCRdb record carries a much larger clone's protein, which differs from this DNA's translation at residue 4; a read error is the likely cause, and the protein listed here is the DNA translation. The rearrangement links TRGV10 to TRGJ1 or TRGJ2. The J gene, not given by TCRdb, was assigned here from a germline match of the nucleotide sequence. TRGV10 is reported as an ORF; its role is uncertain. The CDR3 contains 13 residues. Trimming at V came to 11 bases and at J to 6 bases, leaving 14 bases not matched to a gene. Written as DNA, the CDR3 is TGTGCTGCGCGGGTCGCCATGGCTTATAAGAAACTCTTT. It encodes CAARVAMAYKKLF.

This clone has at least ten counts. This chain connects TRGV10 to TRGJP1. The J gene comes from matching the DNA to germline here; TCRdb lacks it. TRGV10 qualifies as an ORF whose function is uncertain. Germline trimming cut 8 bases from V and 9 bases from J; bases unmatched to any gene: 16. The CDR3 sequence is 15 residues long. The CDR3 here is CAAWAQEQFRWFKIF. CDR3 sequence (DNA): TGTGCTGCGTGGGCCCAAGAACAATTTCGTTGGTTCAAGATATTT.

By frequency in the sample, this clone is medium-sized. Other DNA sequences in this sample translate to the same CDR3. The chain has TRGV2 and TRGJ1 or TRGJ2. Assignment of the J gene here rests on matching the DNA to germline, because TCRdb gives none. The CDR3 covers 13 residues. The J segment lost 7 bases and the V segment lost 0 bases, leaving 6 bases of the junction unmatched. The germline CDR1 and CDR2 sequences are EGSNGY and YDSYNSKV. The CDR3 region is CATWDGLRYKKLF. The CDR3 DNA is TGTGCCACCTGGGACGGGCTTAGATATAAGAAACTCTTT.